These 12 T cell receptor beta chains originate from one sample sequenced in a study of technical replicates of blood from a few donors. Profiling relied on immunoSEQ multiplex PCR, and the TCRdb table lists in-frame clones only, not all of them. The sample has approximately 50,000 clones; about 86% are singletons. The source material was PBMCs. The receptor set was obtained from a human donor in good health. Some clones in this sample may be carry-over from other donors' samples.

The chain recombines TRBV7-8 with TRBJ2-7; 10 positions match TRBD1. Germline V gene sequence: CDR1 SGHVS, CDR2 FQNEAQ. The CDR3 is 15 residues long. The V segment lost 1 base and the J segment 2 bases; nucleotides outside the gene matches: 2. CDR3 residues: CASSLDGTGAYEQYF. CDR3 nucleotide sequence: TGTGCCAGCAGCTTAGACGGGACAGGGGCCTACGAGCAGTACTTC.

The rearrangement links TRBV6-1 to TRBJ1-5; 7 bases map to TRBD1. Germline assignment: CDR1 MNHNS and CDR2 SASEGT. Trimming at V came to 7 bases and at J to 6 bases, leaving 12 bases not matched to a gene. The CDR3 is made up of 15 amino acids. CDR3 in DNA: TGTGCCAGCACCGTCACCTCAGGGGGAAGTCAGCCCCAGCATTTT. Protein sequence: CASTVTSGGSQPQHF.

The genes are TRBV9 and TRBJ2-1, with 7 bases fitting TRBD2. CDR3 length: 13 amino acids. CDR1 SGDLS and CDR2 YYNGEE come from the germline V gene. V shed 3 bases and J 8 bases; nucleotides not matched to a gene: 5. CDR3 protein: CASSDGGSDEQFF. CDR3 nucleotides: TGTGCCAGCAGCGACGGGGGGAGCGATGAGCAGTTCTTC.

V gene TRBV25-1 combines with J gene TRBJ1-2; maybe TRBD1 (5 bases). CDR1 and CDR2 from the germline V gene are MGHDK and SYGVNS. CDR3 size: 11 residues. V gave up 9 bases and J gave up 5 bases, with 10 bases separating them. CDR3: CASGGVYGYTF. CDR3 in DNA: TGTGCCAGTGGAGGGGTTTATGGCTACACCTTC.

V gene TRBV6-4 combines with J gene TRBJ2-5; tentative D call: TRBD2 (6 bases). V shed 6 bases and J shed 3 bases, with 23 bases lying between them. CDR1 and CDR2 from the germline V gene are MRHNA and SNTAGT. The CDR3 covers 17 residues. The CDR3 DNA reads TGTGCCAGCAGCTCTAATGCTCCCCTAGCGTCCAAAGAGACCCAGTACTTC. It yields the protein CASSSNAPLASKETQYF.

This sequence joins TRBV5-6 and TRBJ1-1; D gene unclear. V lost 2 bases to trimming and J lost 3 bases, with 5 bases between them. CDR1 SGHDT and CDR2 YYEEEE come from the germline V gene. The CDR3 is 12 residues long. In DNA form, the CDR3 reads TGTGCCAGCAGCTTTGAGTACACTGAAGCTTTCTTT. Translation gives CASSFEYTEAFF.

The V and J genes are TRBV9 and TRBJ2-6, with a tentative D call TRBD2 (5 bases). The CDR3 loop spans 15 amino acids. Germline V CDR1 and CDR2: SGDLS, YYNGEE. V dropped 7 bases and J dropped 2 bases, with 13 bases sitting between them. CDR3 region: CASGAAATGANVLTF. DNA for the CDR3: TGTGCCAGCGGAGCGGCAGCGACTGGGGCCAACGTCCTGACTTTC.

V and J are TRBV7-2 and TRBJ2-2, with 9 bases matching TRBD2. Per germline, CDR1 SGHTA and CDR2 FQGNSA. The CDR3 covers 15 residues. With V trimmed by 2 bases and J by 6 bases, 4 bases remained unmatched. The CDR3 DNA reads TGTGCCAGCAGCTTATGGACTAGCGTCGCCGGGGAGCTGTTTTTT. Its protein is CASSLWTSVAGELFF.

The chain employs TRBV11-3 and TRBJ2-1; possible D gene TRBD2, 5 bases. The V end lost 4 bases, the J end lost 9 bases, and 7 bases lay between the germline ends. CDR3 length: 11 residues. CDR1 is SGHNT, CDR2 YENEEA, per germline. The CDR3 protein is CASSSRGEQFF. For the CDR3, the DNA is TGTGCCAGCAGCTCCCGGGGTGAGCAGTTCTTC.

This clone was seen at least ten times. The chain has TRBV6-5 and TRBJ1-1; tentatively, D is TRBD1 (6 bases). CDR1 and CDR2 (germline): MNHEY, SVGAGI. Deletions cut 4 bases from V and 3 bases from J, with 9 bases between. This CDR3 is built from 13 residues. CDR3 bases: TGTGCCAGCAGTTCGGACAGTTACACTGAAGCTTTCTTT. Protein sequence: CASSSDSYTEAFF.

V gene TRBV14 combines with J gene TRBJ2-5, with 14 positions matching TRBD2. Trimming cost V 1 base and J 0 bases; bases outside gene matches: 4. The CDR3 extends over 18 amino acids. In germline, CDR1 is SGHDN, CDR2 FVKESK. Written as DNA, the CDR3 is TGTGCCAGCAGCCAAGGCCGGACTAGCGGGGGGAACCAAGAGACCCAGTACTTC. Translated: CASSQGRTSGGNQETQYF.

The chain combines TRBV2 with TRBJ1-5; a weak D match, TRBD1 (6 bases). The CDR3 is made up of 13 amino acids. Germline values: CDR1 SNHLY, CDR2 FYNNEI. The ends were cut back, 4 bases at V and 8 bases at J, with 12 bases in the middle. The CDR3 loop is CASSGQAREPQHF. CDR3 bases: TGTGCCAGCAGTGGACAGGCCCGAGAGCCCCAGCATTTT.